The next 22 T cell receptor beta chains were all read from a single sample in a study of blood T cell repertoires in COVID-19. TCRdb keeps only in-frame clones here, not all; method: immunoSEQ multiplex PCR. The sample gives around 320,000 clones, roughly 91% of which show up once; roughly 2.8% is in the top ten. Sequencing was performed on PBMCs or T cells enriched from blood (not recorded which). The receptors were sampled from a woman between 50 and 59 years old who had been exposed to COVID-19.

This chain joins TRBV21-1 and TRBJ1-5. TRBV21-1 represents a pseudogene. The CDR3 has 15 residues. Here the CDR3 DNA reads TGTGCCAGCAGATTCGAGGGGGGGCCTCGTCAGCCCCAGCATTTT. Translation gives CASRFEGGPRQPQHF.

The chain links TRBV5-4 to TRBJ2-5; D perhaps matches TRBD2 (5 bases). Deletions cut 4 bases from V and 2 bases from J, with 18 bases between. CDR3 length: 16 residues. Germline loops: CDR1 SGHNT, CDR2 YYREEE (reference sequence). CDR3 DNA sequence: TGTGCCAGCAGCCACCACGCGAGGGAGATACAAGAGACCCAGTACTTC. Its protein product is CASSHHAREIQETQYF.

The CDR3 here is CASRGAAGGNSPLHF. CDR3 sequence (DNA): TGTGCCAGCAGGGGAGCCGCGGGGGGCAATTCACCCCTCCACTTT. This chain connects TRBV6-5 to TRBJ1-6, with TRBD1 as a possible D gene (6 bases). Between the trimmed V and J ends, which lost 6 bases and 7 bases, there was a span of 16 bases. This CDR3 has 15 residues. Looked up from germline, CDR1 is MNHEY and CDR2 is SVGAGI.

The chain is built from TRBV28 and TRBJ2-1; possibly TRBD2 for D (5 bases). CDR1 is MDHEN, CDR2 SYDVKM, per germline. CDR3 length equals 12 residues. The V and J ends lost 3 bases and 8 bases respectively, with 8 bases between them. CDR3 region: CASSLRVDEQFF. CDR3 DNA sequence: TGTGCCAGCAGTTTGAGGGTCGATGAGCAGTTCTTC.

The chain links TRBV30 to TRBJ2-4; possibly TRBD2 for D (5 bases). Per the germline V gene, CDR1 is GTSNPN and CDR2 is SVGIG (reference sequence). V was clipped by 5 bases and J by 2 bases, with 13 bases between them. CDR3 size: 14 residues. The CDR3 spells CAWSLGFSKNIQYF. The CDR3 DNA follows: TGTGCCTGGTCACTAGGATTTTCCAAAAACATTCAGTACTTC.

The genes are TRBV18 and TRBJ1-1; no definite D call. The CDR3 runs to 13 residues. Trimming removed 4 bases from V and 0 bases from J, with 6 bases in between. Germline V gives CDR1 KGHSH, CDR2 LQKENI. CDR3 sequence (DNA): TGTGCCAGCTCACATGACTTGAACACTGAAGCTTTCTTT. It translates to CASSHDLNTEAFF. Supplemented by reference TRBV18 and TRBJ1-1, the full variable domain reads NAGVMQNPRHLVRRRGQEARLRCSPMKGHSHVYWYRQLPEEGLKFMVYLQKENIIDESGMPKERFSAEFPKEGPSILRIQQVVRGDSAAYFCASSHDLNTEAFFGQGTRLTVV.

The chain is built from TRBV30 and TRBJ1-5; TRBD1 matches 7 bases. The CDR3 consists of 14 residues. With V trimmed by 1 base and J by 2 bases, 2 bases remained unmatched. Germline V gene sequence: CDR1 GTSNPN, CDR2 SVGIG (reference sequence). Here the CDR3 DNA reads TGTGCCTGGAGTGGGCAGGGGGGCAATCAGCCCCAGCATTTT. Protein product: CAWSGQGGNQPQHF.

V is TRBV4-1 and J is TRBJ1-4; D remains ambiguous. Germline assignment: CDR1 MGHRA and CDR2 YSYEKL. V was pared by 3 bases and J by 8 bases, with 16 bases between. The CDR3 extends over 15 amino acids. The CDR3 DNA reads TGCGCCAGCAGCCAGGGGTCACTCGCGGGAGAAAAACTGTTTTTT. Its translation is CASSQGSLAGEKLFF.

The rearrangement uses TRBV18 and TRBJ2-3, with a tentative D call TRBD1 (6 bases). The CDR3 runs to 17 residues. Germline CDR1 and CDR2: KGHSH and LQKENI. The ends were cut back, 4 bases at V and 0 bases at J, with 17 bases in the middle. CDR3 amino acids: CASSHIAGASSTDTQYF. In DNA, the CDR3 is TGTGCCAGCTCACACATAGCAGGGGCTTCTAGCACAGATACGCAGTATTTT.

This rearrangement joins TRBV7-5 to TRBJ2-5; the table's D call of TRBD2 was not tested on the DNA. TRBV7-5 is assigned pseudogene status. The CDR3 sequence is 16 residues long. CDR3 nucleotide sequence: TGTGCCAGAAGCTCCCCGACTAGCGGGGGCCTAGAGACCCAGTACTTC. This sequence encodes CARSSPTSGGLETQYF.

V and J are TRBV10-3 and TRBJ1-2; TRBD1 is a possible D gene (5 bases). Germline CDR1 ENHRY, CDR2 SYGVKD. V was trimmed by 0 bases and J by 6 bases, leaving 17 bases between them. The CDR3 has 16 amino acids. CDR3 bases: TGTGCCATCAGTGAGTCCCAGGGAGGGCTGTATGATGGCTACACCTTC. Translating it yields CAISESQGGLYDGYTF.

This clone was observed a few times. The CDR3 nucleotides are TGTGCCAGTGCCCGGGGGGCCGCAGATACGCAGTATTTT. The encoded protein is CASARGAADTQYF. The gene calls are TRBV19 and TRBJ2-3, with D possibly being TRBD2 (7 bases). The CDR3 length is 13 residues. V lost 8 bases, J lost 4 bases, and 13 bases lay in between. The germline CDR1 and CDR2 sequences are LNHDA and SQIVND (reference sequence). Complete variable domain (other parts from reference TRBV19 and TRBJ2-3): DGGITQSPKYLFRKEGQNVTLSCEQNLNHDAMYWYRQDPGQGLRLIYYSQIVNDFQKGDIAEGYSVSREKKESFPLTVTSAQKNPTAFYLCASARGAADTQYFGPGTRLTVL.

This clone appeared once. V gene TRBV27 combines with J gene TRBJ1-2; TRBD1 matches 9 bases. CDR3 length: 14 amino acids. J lost 8 bases, V lost 4 bases, and 8 bases had no gene match. In germline, CDR1 is MNHEY, CDR2 SMNVEV (reference sequence). The CDR3 DNA reads as TGTGCCAGCAGTTCCGACAGGGGGGTTTGGGGCTACACCTTC. Its protein product is CASSSDRGVWGYTF.

This chain joins TRBV18 and TRBJ1-2; tentative D call: TRBD1 (5 bases). The germline V and J ends were trimmed by 6 bases and 5 bases, with 16 bases remaining between them. The CDR3 loop spans 14 amino acids. Germline-derived CDR1 and CDR2 are KGHSH and LQKENI. The CDR3 region has the DNA TGTGCCAGCTCTCCCCGCGAAGACAGTTATGGCTACACCTTC. Its protein product is CASSPREDSYGYTF.

The chain combines TRBV7-8 with TRBJ2-7, with 8 bases fitting TRBD1. Germline-derived CDR1 and CDR2 are SGHVS and FQNEAQ. This CDR3 is built from 14 residues. The trim removed 6 bases at V and 4 bases at J, leaving 8 bases unmatched. The CDR3 protein is CASSFTGGLYEQYF. The CDR3 DNA is TGTGCCAGCAGTTTCACAGGGGGGCTTTACGAGCAGTACTTC.

The chain has TRBV29-1 and TRBJ2-2; 9 bases fit TRBD1. J was trimmed by 3 bases and V by 7 bases; bases with no gene match: 6. Germline V CDR1 and CDR2: SQVTM, ANQGSEA. This CDR3 is 14 amino acids long. In DNA form, the CDR3 reads TGCAGCGCAAGGACAGGGGCGGACACCGGGGAGCTGTTTTTT. Protein sequence: CSARTGADTGELFF.

Only one count was recorded for this clone. The chain recombines TRBV30 with TRBJ1-5; D call uncertain. Trimming took 7 bases from V and 2 from J, leaving 9 bases between them. The CDR3 loop spans 12 amino acids. Germline V gene sequence: CDR1 GTSNPN, CDR2 SVGIG (reference sequence). CDR3 sequence: CAFESGNQPQHF. The DNA for the CDR3 is TGTGCCTTTGAATCGGGCAATCAGCCCCAGCATTTT.

CDR3 sequence: CASSFQLVTQAGELFF. The CDR3 DNA sequence: TGCGCCAGCAGCTTCCAACTAGTTACCCAAGCCGGGGAGCTGTTTTTT. The chain is built from TRBV5-1 and TRBJ2-2; perhaps TRBD2 as D (5 bases). Germline-derived CDR1 and CDR2 are SGHRS and YFSETQ. V lost 2 bases and J 6 bases, leaving 17 bases between the germline ends. This CDR3 has 16 residues.

The CDR3 DNA reads TGTGCCAGCAGCCATAGACACACAGATACGCAGTATTTT. It yields the protein CASSHRHTDTQYF. This chain joins TRBV3-1 (or the pseudogene TRBV3-2) and TRBJ2-3, with D hard to call. The CDR3 sequence is 13 residues long. The germline V gene encodes CDR1 LGHDT and CDR2 YNNKEL (reference sequence). Trimming shortened V by 3 bases and J by 2 bases, and 6 bases separated the two germline ends.

CDR3 sequence (DNA): TGTGCCAGCACCGCCTCGGCGGTAGCTAATTCACCCCTCCACTTT. Its translation: CASTASAVANSPLHF. This sequence joins TRBV6-5 and TRBJ1-6; D unresolved. In germline, CDR1 is MNHEY, CDR2 SVGAGI. This CDR3 spans 15 amino acids. The germline V and J ends were trimmed by 7 bases and 6 bases, with 16 bases remaining between them.

The chain recombines TRBV5-1 with TRBJ1-1; no clear D. CDR1 SGHRS and CDR2 YFSETQ come from the germline V gene. Trimming left V 4 bases short and J 1 base short, with 11 bases between. This CDR3 comprises 14 residues. The CDR3 region has the DNA TGCGCCAGCAGCCCCTCGGGAAGGAACACTGAAGCTTTCTTT. It is translated as CASSPSGRNTEAFF.

The chain joins TRBV7-9 to TRBJ1-1; TRBD1 is a possible D gene (5 bases). CDR3 length: 12 amino acids. Germline CDR1 reads SEHNR; CDR2 reads FQNEAQ (reference sequence). The V end was cut by 10 bases, the J end by 6 bases, with 15 bases between. The CDR3 DNA sequence: TGTGCCACCGCGGGGACGATCGCTGAAGCTTTCTTT. Encoded protein: CATAGTIAEAFF.